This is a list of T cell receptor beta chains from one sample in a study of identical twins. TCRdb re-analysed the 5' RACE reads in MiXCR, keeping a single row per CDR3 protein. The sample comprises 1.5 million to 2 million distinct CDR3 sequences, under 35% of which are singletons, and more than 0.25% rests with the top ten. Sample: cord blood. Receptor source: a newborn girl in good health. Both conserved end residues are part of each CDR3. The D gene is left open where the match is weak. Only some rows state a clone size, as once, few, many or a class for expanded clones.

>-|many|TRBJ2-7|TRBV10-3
TGTGCCATCAGTGAGTCGCTGACTTCCTCCTACGAGCAGTACTTC
CAISESLTSSYEQYF
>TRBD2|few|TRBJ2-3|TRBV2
TGTGCCAGCTCGGACGGACTAGCCCCAGATACGCAGTATTTT
CASSDGLAPDTQYF
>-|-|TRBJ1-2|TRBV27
TGTGCCAGCAGTTTAATGGGTACAGGGTTCCATGGCTACACCTTC
CASSLMGTGFHGYTF
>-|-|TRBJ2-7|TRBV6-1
TGTGCCAGCAGTGGAGGGCAGGGGCTAGCGGTTAGCTCCTACAATGAGCAGTACTTC
CASSGGQGLAVSSYNEQYF
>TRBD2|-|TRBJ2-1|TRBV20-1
TGCAGTCACCCGGGACTAGCGGACAATGAGCAGTTCTTC
CSHPGLADNEQFF
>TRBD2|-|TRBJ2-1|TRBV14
TGTGCCAGCAGCAGCCGGGGGGTCCTTTACAATGAGCAGTTCTTC
CASSSRGVLYNEQFF
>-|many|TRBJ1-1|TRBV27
TGTGCCAGCAGTTTATATAGCGGGAACACTGAAGCTTTCTTT
CASSLYSGNTEAFF
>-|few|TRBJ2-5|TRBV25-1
TGTGCCAGCAAACCCCGTCTGGCGGGGGAGACCCAGTACTTC
CASKPRLAGETQYF
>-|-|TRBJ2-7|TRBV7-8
TGTGCCAGCAGCGCCCATAGAGTTCAATACAATGAGCAGTACTTC
CASSAHRVQYNEQYF
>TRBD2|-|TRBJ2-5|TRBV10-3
TGTGCCATCAGTAGCGGGAGCAGGGTCTATGAGCAGTACTTC
CAISSGSRVYEQYF
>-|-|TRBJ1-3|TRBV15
TGTGCCACCAGCAGAGATTCCGTCAGGAACAGGGCCTCTGGAAACACCATATATTTT
CATSRDSVRNRASGNTIYF
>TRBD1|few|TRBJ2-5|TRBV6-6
TGTGCCAGCAGTTTCCTGGACAGGGCCTTAGGGGAGCAGTACTTC
CASSFLDRALGEQYF
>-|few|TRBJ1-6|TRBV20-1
TGCAGTGCTAGAGTAGGGGAATCACCCCTCCACTTT
CSARVGESPLHF
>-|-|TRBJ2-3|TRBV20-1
TGCAGTGCTAGAGATTGGTCCCCTGGCCGCACAGATACGCAGTATTTT
CSARDWSPGRTDTQYF
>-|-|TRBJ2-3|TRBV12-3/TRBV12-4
TGTGCCAGCAGTTTATTCTGGGCCATAGGGCTCACAGATACGCAGTATTTT
CASSLFWAIGLTDTQYF
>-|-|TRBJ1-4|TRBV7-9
TGTGCCAGCAGCTTAGTAGGCAGAGAGAATGAAAAACTGTTTTTT
CASSLVGRENEKLFF
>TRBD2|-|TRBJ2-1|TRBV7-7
TGTGCTAGCAGCCCTATGGTCCTAGCGGGAGCGGATATTGAGCAGTTCTTC
CASSPMVLAGADIEQFF
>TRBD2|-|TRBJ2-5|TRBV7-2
TGTGCCAGCAGCATCCAACGGACTAGCGGGAGGAGGAATGAGCAGTACTTC
CASSIQRTSGRRNEQYF
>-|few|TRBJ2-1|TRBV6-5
TGTGCCAGCAGCAACTCGGGGGAAAATGAGCAGTTCTTC
CASSNSGENEQFF
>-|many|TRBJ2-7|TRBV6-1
TGTGCCAGCAGTGAAGCAAGGGGCGAGCAGTACTTC
CASSEARGEQYF
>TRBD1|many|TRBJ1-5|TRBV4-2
TGTGCCAGCAGCCAAGAGGGACAGGGGGGCAATCAGCCCCAGCATTTT
CASSQEGQGGNQPQHF
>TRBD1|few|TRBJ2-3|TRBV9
TGTGCCAGCAGCGGGGACAGCGGAAGTACGCAGTATTTT
CASSGDSGSTQYF
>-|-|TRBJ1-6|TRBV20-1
TGCAGTGCTAGATTCGCAGGGGTGGTAGGGTCACCCCTCCACTTT
CSARFAGVVGSPLHF
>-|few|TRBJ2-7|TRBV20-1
TGCAGTGCTAGGCGACTGGAAGAGGGCTACGAGCAGTACTTC
CSARRLEEGYEQYF
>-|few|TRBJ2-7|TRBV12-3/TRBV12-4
TGTGCCAGCAGTTTATTGAAGTTCGAGCAGTACTTC
CASSLLKFEQYF
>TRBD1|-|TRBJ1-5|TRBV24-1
TGTGCCACCAGTGATTGGACAGGGGCACTCCTCTATAGCAATCAGCCCCAGCATTTT
CATSDWTGALLYSNQPQHF
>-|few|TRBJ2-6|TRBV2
TGTGCCAGCAGTGAACAGGGGACCTCTGGGGCCAACGTCCTGACTTTC
CASSEQGTSGANVLTF
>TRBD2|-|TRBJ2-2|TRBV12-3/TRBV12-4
TGTGCCAGCAGTTTAGTCGGGCTCCCTAGCGGGAGGGGTCGGGAGCTGTTTTTT
CASSLVGLPSGRGRELFF
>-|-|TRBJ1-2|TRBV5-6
TGTGCCAGCAGCCACTCGGGGAAGGGCTATGGCTACACCTTC
CASSHSGKGYGYTF
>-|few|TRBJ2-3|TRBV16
TGTGCCAGCACCGAAGGGGCGGGCACAGATACGCAGTATTTT
CASTEGAGTDTQYF
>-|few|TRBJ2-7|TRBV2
TGTGCCAGCAGCAGGTTCCAAGGCGAGCAGTACTTC
CASSRFQGEQYF
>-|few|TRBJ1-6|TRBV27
TGTGCCAGCAGCCGAGGACGGAGTAGCAATTCACCCCTCCACTTT
CASSRGRSSNSPLHF
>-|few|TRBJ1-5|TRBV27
TGTGCCAGCACCCAATGGGGGGGCCTCCGCAATCAGCCCCAGCATTTT
CASTQWGGLRNQPQHF
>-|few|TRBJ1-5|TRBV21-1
TGTGCCAGCAGCAAAAAATGCTCCGGGACAGTTAGCAATCAGCCCCAGCATTTT
CASSKKCSGTVSNQPQHF
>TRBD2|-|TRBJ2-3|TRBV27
TGTGCCAGCAGTTTATCGGTCACGGTACTATCGGCGGGGGTTGAGACAGATACGCAGTATTTT
CASSLSVTVLSAGVETDTQYF
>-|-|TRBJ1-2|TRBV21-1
TGTGCCAGCAGCGGGCGGACAGTCTCAAACTATGGCTACACCTTC
CASSGRTVSNYGYTF
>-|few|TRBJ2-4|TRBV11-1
TGTGCCAGCAGCCCGCGGGACAGCACGCCTAGCAAAAACATTCAGTACTTC
CASSPRDSTPSKNIQYF
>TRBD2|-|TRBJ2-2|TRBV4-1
TGCGCCAGCAGCCAGGGACTAGCGGTGCTTTTAAACACCGGGGAGCTGTTTTTT
CASSQGLAVLLNTGELFF
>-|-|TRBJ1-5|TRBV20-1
TGCAGTGCTAGCTTTTATGTGAGAAAGAATCAGCCCCAGCATTTT
CSASFYVRKNQPQHF